Listed here are 12 T cell receptor beta chains from one sample, sequenced in a study of blood T cell repertoires in COVID-19. The data were produced by immunoSEQ multiplex PCR, yet TCRdb's version contains in-frame clones alone and is incomplete. The table records approximately 67,000 clones, roughly nine tenths of them present only once. Sequenced: peripheral blood. These receptors were collected from a human donor in a cohort sampled during active COVID-19.

The V gene is TRBV15, the J gene TRBJ2-5, with 9 bases lining up with TRBD2. V lost 2 bases and J lost 4; bases outside the gene matches: 11. The CDR3 covers 17 residues. Germline values: CDR1 LNHNV, CDR2 YYDKDF (reference sequence). The CDR3 DNA is TGTGCCACCAGCAGAATGTTAGCGGGAGTCCGGGGAGAGACCCAGTACTTC. Its translation is CATSRMLAGVRGETQYF.

The V and J genes are TRBV15 and TRBJ2-7; 7 nucleotides align to TRBD2. Germline CDR1 LNHNV, CDR2 YYDKDF (reference sequence). The CDR3 is 15 residues long. The V gene end was trimmed by 0 bases and the J gene end by 2 bases; junction bases not matched to a gene: 4. The CDR3 region has the DNA TGTGCCACCAGCAGAGATCGGGCGGGGGCCTACGAGCAGTACTTC. Amino acids: CATSRDRAGAYEQYF.

This clone ranks as medium-sized. The chain combines TRBV7-9 with TRBJ1-3; 7 nucleotides line up with TRBD1. The J segment lost 8 bases and the V segment lost 5 bases, leaving 15 bases of the junction unmatched. The CDR3 totals 16 residues. CDR1 and CDR2 (germline): SEHNR, FQNEAQ (reference sequence). For the CDR3, the DNA is TGTGCCAGCAGCCACTCCTCGGGACAGAGAGGAGACACCATATATTTT. Encoded protein: CASSHSSGQRGDTIYF. Filled out from reference TRBV7-9 and TRBJ1-3, the complete variable domain reads DTGVSQNPRHKITKRGQNVTFRCDPISEHNRLYWYRQTLGQGPEFLTYFQNEAQLEKSRLLSDRFSAERPKGSFSTLEIQRTEQGDSAMYLCASSHSSGQRGDTIYFGEGSWLTVV.

The chain recombines TRBV15 with TRBJ1-5, with no clear D. V was cut by 3 bases and J by 1 base, with 16 bases left in between. There are 17 residues in the CDR3. Germline V CDR1 and CDR2: LNHNV, YYDKDF (reference sequence). CDR3: CATSSPSGRVSNQPQHF. The CDR3, as DNA: TGTGCCACCAGCAGTCCCTCGGGGAGGGTAAGCAATCAGCCCCAGCATTTT.

CDR3 amino acids: CRTWVNIQTEPNTGELFF. The CDR3 nucleotides read TGCAGGACGTGGGTAAACATACAAACAGAGCCGAACACCGGGGAGCTGTTTTTT. The V and J genes are TRBV29-1 and TRBJ2-2; D is uncertain. This CDR3 spans 18 amino acids. Germline V gene data show CDR1 as SQVTM and CDR2 as ANQGSEA.

This chain uses TRBV15 with TRBJ1-4; 7 bases are shared with TRBD1. The germline V gene encodes CDR1 LNHNV and CDR2 YYDKDF (reference sequence). Trimming at V came to 1 base and at J to 7 bases, leaving 6 bases not matched to a gene. The CDR3 runs 15 residues. CDR3 in amino acids: CATSRGGRGIEKLFF. The DNA of the CDR3 is TGTGCCACCAGCAGAGGCGGCAGGGGGATTGAAAAACTGTTTTTT.

The J gene is TRBJ1-2, the V gene TRBV19, with D perhaps TRBD1 (5 bases). V was shortened by 4 bases and J by 6 bases, with 12 bases between the two germline ends. Germline V CDR1 and CDR2: LNHDA, SQIVND (reference sequence). The length of the CDR3 is 13 residues. The CDR3 here is CASSTPGFDGYTF. As DNA, the CDR3 is TGTGCCAGTAGTACCCCAGGGTTTGATGGCTACACCTTC.

The chain is built from TRBV4-3 and TRBJ1-4; unclear D gene. V gave up 0 bases and J gave up 7 bases, with 12 bases separating them. This CDR3 has 15 residues. Germline V gene lookup returns CDR1 LGHNA and CDR2 YSLEER. CDR3 in amino acids: CASSQDRGYGEKLFF. The CDR3, as DNA: TGCGCCAGCAGCCAAGATCGGGGATATGGTGAAAAACTGTTTTTT.

The chain has TRBV27 and TRBJ1-6; TRBD1 might be the D (6 bases). V lost 4 bases to trimming and J lost 9 bases, with 22 bases between them. The CDR3 has 17 amino acids. Looked up from germline, CDR1 is MNHEY and CDR2 is SMNVEV (reference sequence). CDR3 coding DNA: TGTGCCAGCAGTTACCTAACAGGGTTGAGTTTAGGTTCACCCCTCCACTTT. Translated, it gives CASSYLTGLSLGSPLHF.

The chain joins TRBV6-2 or TRBV6-3 to TRBJ2-7, with D unclear. CDR3 size: 12 residues. Deletions cut 0 bases from V and 2 bases from J, with 2 bases between. Germline CDR1 MNHEY, CDR2 SVGEGT. CDR3 in amino acids: CASSYSTYEQYF. The CDR3 DNA follows: TGTGCCAGCAGTTACTCCACCTACGAGCAGTACTTC.

The genes are TRBV9 and TRBJ2-1; D is unresolved. Looked up from germline, CDR1 is SGDLS and CDR2 is YYNGEE. Trimming stripped 2 bases from V and 13 bases from J, with 16 bases between. This CDR3 spans 13 amino acids. The CDR3: CASSVLSGLGQFF. In DNA, the CDR3 is TGTGCCAGCAGCGTTCTATCGGGTCTTGGTCAGTTCTTC.

The CDR3 is CASSLAGAGETQYF. The CDR3 DNA is TGTGCCAGCAGCTTAGCGGGAGCGGGAGAGACCCAGTACTTC. The rearrangement uses TRBV7-3 and TRBJ2-5; 7 bases fit TRBD2. This CDR3 comprises 14 residues. The V gene end was trimmed by 2 bases and the J gene end by 4 bases; junction bases not matched to a gene: 4. Per the germline V gene, CDR1 is SGHTA and CDR2 is FQGTGA. Drawing the rest from reference TRBV7-3 and TRBJ2-5, the complete variable domain is GAGVSQTPSNKVTEKGKYVELRCDPISGHTALYWYRQSLGQGPEFLIYFQGTGAADDSGLPNDRFFAVRPEGSVSTLKIQRTERGDSAVYLCASSLAGAGETQYFGPGTRLLVL.